This record covers a single TCR beta chain. The antigen is undetermined. Germline CDR1 SGDLS, CDR2 YYNGEE. The length of the CDR3 is 17 residues. The ends lost 0 bases at V and 6 bases at J; junction bases unmatched: 11. This record comes from a study of cytomegalovirus exposure and HLA in healthy donors. General observations from the study: Most TCR sequences were seen very rarely across donors, but some public TCRs occurred in many. The study recorded some 160 TCR beta chains that were cytomegalovirus-associated.

Primers: 60 Vbeta forward and 13 Jbeta reverse. Sequenced by immunoSEQ multiplex PCR; TCRdb stores in-frame clones only, minus some. Among about 190,000 clones, 80% to 90% were seen once, and the ten largest hold around 0.3%. Specimen: PBMCs. The genes are TRBV9 and TRBJ2-3; 9 positions match TRBD1. This clonotype was sampled from a woman aged 25 to 39 in good health and CMV-seronegative. The CDR3 here is CASSVAGGQGVLDTQYF. The DNA for the CDR3 is TGTGCCAGCAGCGTAGCAGGGGGACAGGGAGTTTTGGATACGCAGTATTTT.